The next 5 T cell receptor beta chains were all read from a single sample in a study of tumor-infiltrating lymphocytes in oesophageal squamous cell carcinoma. TCRdb ran MiXCR on the PCR reads and lists one entry per CDR3 protein. The sample yields 15,000 to 20,000 distinct CDR3 sequences, roughly 46% seen once. Sequencing used blood. These receptors were obtained from a female donor with esophageal squamous cell carcinoma.

The sample holds many counts of this clonotype. The CDR3 protein is CAIRLDSPRDGYTF. The DNA for the CDR3 is TGTGCCATCAGATTAGACAGTCCCCGGGATGGCTACACCTTC. The chain uses TRBV10-3 and TRBJ1-2; TRBD1 might be the D (5 bases). The CDR3 contains 14 residues. Per germline, CDR1 ENHRY and CDR2 SYGVKD. Between the trimmed V and J ends, which lost 6 bases and 6 bases, there was a span of 17 bases.

The chain couples TRBV12-3 or TRBV12-4 to TRBJ2-3, with 7 positions matching TRBD1. V shed 4 bases, J shed 3 bases, and the junction held 10 bases outside the gene matches. The length of the CDR3 is 16 residues. The CDR3 nucleotides read TGTGCCAGCAGTTCAAGAGGGGGCTTGAGGACAGATACGCAGTATTTT. This codes for CASSSRGGLRTDTQYF.

This sequence joins TRBV7-2 and TRBJ2-3; D remains unclear. Trimming removed 5 bases at V and 0 bases at J, with 9 bases between. CDR3 length: 14 amino acids. Looked up from germline, CDR1 is SGHTA and CDR2 is FQGNSA. The CDR3: CASSPTTSTDTQYF. CDR3 bases: TGTGCCAGCAGCCCCACCACAAGCACAGATACGCAGTATTTT. The variable domain in full, with the rest retrieved from reference TRBV7-2 and TRBJ2-3, is GAGVSQSPSNKVTEKGKDVELRCDPISGHTALYWYRQSLGQGLEFLIYFQGNSAPDKSGLPSDRFSAERTGGSVSTLTIQRTQQEDSAVYLCASSPTTSTDTQYFGPGTRLTVL.

V gene TRBV7-2 combines with J gene TRBJ2-5, with D uncertain. Trimming stripped 0 bases from V and 9 bases from J, with 11 bases between. This CDR3 region has 13 residues. The germline V gene has CDR1 SGHTA and CDR2 FQGNSA. CDR3: CASSLATPGAQYF. CDR3 coding DNA: TGTGCCAGCAGCTTAGCTACCCCCGGAGCCCAGTACTTC. Filled out from reference TRBV7-2 and TRBJ2-5, the complete variable domain reads GAGVSQSPSNKVTEKGKDVELRCDPISGHTALYWYRQSLGQGLEFLIYFQGNSAPDKSGLPSDRFSAERTGGSVSTLTIQRTQQEDSAVYLCASSLATPGAQYFGPGTRLLVL.

The gene calls are TRBV7-3 and TRBJ2-3; 7 bases are a match to TRBD1. V dropped 5 bases and J dropped 4; count of bases not matched to a gene: 6. This CDR3 has 14 residues. Germline values: CDR1 SGHTA, CDR2 FQGTGA. This chain's CDR3 is CASSRQGGPDTQYF. CDR3 in DNA: TGTGCCAGCAGCCGACAGGGTGGGCCAGATACGCAGTATTTT.